These 10 T cell receptor beta chains originate from one sample sequenced in a study of OX40 agonist ivuxolimab in advanced cancers. Produced via immunoSEQ multiplex PCR; TCRdb's table is partial and in-frame only. This table holds tens of thousands of clones, 65% to 90% found once. The sample was CD4+ or CD8+ T cells sorted from blood, taken in a trial of the OX40 agonist ivuxolimab. The source of these receptors is an adult with an advanced solid tumor such as melanoma, head and neck, liver or kidney cancer.

The chain is built from TRBV15 and TRBJ1-4; D perhaps matches TRBD1 (6 bases). Germline loops: CDR1 LNHNV, CDR2 YYDKDF (reference sequence). V lost 1 base to trimming and J lost 7 bases, with 19 bases between them. The CDR3 covers 17 residues. The CDR3 DNA follows: TGTGCCACCAGCAGAGCCCCAGGGGCGCCGATTAGTGAAAAACTGTTTTTT. Translation gives CATSRAPGAPISEKLFF. Combining the CDR3 with reference TRBV15 and TRBJ1-4 gives the whole variable domain DAMVIQNPRYQVTQFGKPVTLSCSQTLNHNVMYWYQQKSSQAPKLLFHYYDKDFNNEADTPDNFQSRRPNTSFCFLDIRSPGLGDTAMYLCATSRAPGAPISEKLFFGSGTQLSVL.

The chain links TRBV30 to TRBJ1-1; D not certain. V was pared by 6 bases and J by 5 bases, with 16 bases between. Germline V gene data show CDR1 as GTSNPN and CDR2 as SVGIG (reference sequence). The length of the CDR3 is 13 residues. CDR3 sequence reads: CACQEAVSTEAFF. The DNA of the CDR3 is TGTGCCTGCCAGGAGGCGGTATCTACTGAAGCTTTCTTT.

This rearrangement joins TRBV6-5 to TRBJ2-3; the D is unclear. The CDR3 spans 11 residues. V lost 0 bases and J 8 bases, leaving 3 bases between the germline ends. Germline assignment: CDR1 MNHEY and CDR2 SVGAGI. The CDR3 sequence is CASSYSGTQYF. The DNA of the CDR3 is TGTGCCAGCAGTTACTCGGGTACGCAGTATTTT.

The chain joins TRBV6-5 to TRBJ1-3; no definite D call. Trimming removed 5 bases at V and 7 bases at J, with 9 bases between. The germline V gene has CDR1 MNHEY and CDR2 SVGAGI. The length of the CDR3 is 12 residues. The CDR3 protein is CASSRQANTIYF. In DNA form, the CDR3 reads TGTGCCAGCAGTCGCCAGGCGAACACCATATATTTT.

The chain carries TRBV2 and TRBJ2-2, with 11 nucleotides matching TRBD2. The CDR3 totals 17 residues. CDR1 SNHLY and CDR2 FYNNEI come from the germline V gene. The V gene end was trimmed by 7 bases and the J gene end by 1 base; junction bases not matched to a gene: 8. The CDR3 reads CASTRTSGGMNTGELFF. The CDR3 region has the DNA TGTGCCAGCACCAGAACTAGCGGGGGCATGAACACCGGGGAGCTGTTTTTT.

The chain combines TRBV6-6 with TRBJ2-7, with D possibly being TRBD2 (6 bases). The CDR3 runs to 16 residues. V was shortened by 0 bases and J by 2 bases, with 14 bases between the two germline ends. CDR1 is MNHNY, CDR2 SVGAGI, per germline (reference sequence). CDR3 region: CASSYSGREVTYEQYF. CDR3 nucleotides: TGTGCCAGCAGTTACTCCGGCAGGGAGGTCACCTACGAGCAGTACTTC.

The chain employs TRBV6-6 and TRBJ1-3; TRBD1 matches 8 bases. This CDR3 has 15 amino acids. Germline CDR1 reads MNHNY; CDR2 reads SVGAGI (reference sequence). V was pared by 7 bases and J by 3 bases, with 8 bases of the junction left unmatched. CDR3 loop: CASNSGQGGGNTIYF. CDR3 in DNA: TGTGCCAGCAACAGTGGACAGGGTGGTGGAAACACCATATATTTT.

The CDR3 bases are TGTGCCAGCAGTTTGTTCGCCGGGACAGCCACCTCCTACGAGCAGTACTTC. Translating gives CASSLFAGTATSYEQYF. The chain has TRBV28 and TRBJ2-7, with 7 bases lining up with TRBD1. The V gene's germline CDR1 is MDHEN and CDR2 SYDVKM. This CDR3 is 17 amino acids long. V trimming: 3 bases; J trimming: 0 bases; junction bases outside the gene matches: 11.

V is TRBV18 and J is TRBJ1-1, with D perhaps TRBD1 (6 bases). CDR3 length equals 15 residues. V shed 10 bases and J shed 1 base, with 19 bases lying between them. The germline V gene has CDR1 KGHSH and CDR2 LQKENI. CDR3 bases: TGTGCCACCACATTCGGGAGGGGGAGGAACACTGAAGCTTTCTTT. This encodes CATTFGRGRNTEAFF.

The rearrangement uses TRBV6-6 and TRBJ1-2; 8 bases align to TRBD1. Germline CDR1 and CDR2: MNHNY and SVGAGI (reference sequence). Trimming took 2 bases from V and 6 from J; bases not matched to a gene: 8. The CDR3 is 15 amino acids. The DNA for the CDR3 is TGTGCCAGCAGTTACGGACAGGGAAAAGTAAATGGCTACACCTTC. Translating it yields CASSYGQGKVNGYTF.